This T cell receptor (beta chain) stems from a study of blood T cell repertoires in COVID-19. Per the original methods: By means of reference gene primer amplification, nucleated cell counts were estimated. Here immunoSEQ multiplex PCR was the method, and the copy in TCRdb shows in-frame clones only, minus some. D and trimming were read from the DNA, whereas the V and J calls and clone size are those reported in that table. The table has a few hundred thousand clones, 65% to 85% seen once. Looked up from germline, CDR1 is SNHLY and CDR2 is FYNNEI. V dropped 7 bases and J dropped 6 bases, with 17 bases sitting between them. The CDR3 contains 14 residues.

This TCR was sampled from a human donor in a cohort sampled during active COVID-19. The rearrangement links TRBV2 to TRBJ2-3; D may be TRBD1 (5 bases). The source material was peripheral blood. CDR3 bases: TGTGCCAGCAAGGGGTTAAGTGCTACTGATACGCAGTATTTT. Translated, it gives CASKGLSATDTQYF.